This is a list of T cell receptor beta chains from one sample in a study of OX40 agonist ivuxolimab in advanced cancers. Clones were read by immunoSEQ multiplex PCR, and TCRdb kept only the in-frame ones, dropping some. Of approximately 30,000 clones in the sample, approximately 86% were seen once. Sample: CD4+ or CD8+ T cells sorted from blood, taken in a trial of the OX40 agonist ivuxolimab. The receptors derive from an adult with an advanced solid tumor such as melanoma, head and neck, liver or kidney cancer. CDR3s include the opening cysteine and the closing phenylalanine or tryptophan. D genes are given only for firm matches. Expanded clones are given a class, and other clones once, few, many or no size at all.

j_call,v_call,clone_size,d_call,cdr3_nt,cdr3_aa
TRBJ2-7,TRBV27,-,TRBD2,TGTGCCAGCAGGCCTCTAGCGGGGGGCCCCTACGAGCAGTACTTC,CASRPLAGGPYEQYF
TRBJ2-7,TRBV19,-,-,TGTGCCAGTAGTATAGGTTGGGGCGAGCAGTACTTC,CASSIGWGEQYF
TRBJ2-7,TRBV13,-,-,TGTGCCAGCAGGCCCCGGGCCACCCCATCCTACGAGCAGTACTTC,CASRPRATPSYEQYF
TRBJ1-2,TRBV5-1,once,-,TGCGCCAGCAGCTTGGATGGGGGAGGGAACTATGGCTACACCTTC,CASSLDGGGNYGYTF
TRBJ2-5,TRBV27,-,-,TGTGCCAGCAGACGGGACATTCAAGAGACCCAGTACTTC,CASRRDIQETQYF
TRBJ1-2,TRBV27,-,-,TGTGCCAGCAGTTTCGGCAGGGAAGTACTATACTATGGCTACACCTTC,CASSFGREVLYYGYTF
TRBJ2-3,TRBV6-4,few,TRBD2,TGTGCCAGCAGTGACTCGGAGGCGGGGGGGAATACGCAGTATTTT,CASSDSEAGGNTQYF
TRBJ2-5,TRBV18,-,-,TGTGCCAGCTCACCCGAGCTAGCGAGGGGCCCCAAGACCCAGTACTTC,CASSPELARGPKTQYF
TRBJ2-7,TRBV4-1,-,TRBD1,TGCGCCAGCAGCCAAGTGGTGACAGGGTTTTACGAGCAGTACTTC,CASSQVVTGFYEQYF
TRBJ2-2,TRBV7-3,-,-,TGTGCCAGCAGCAAGGGGATCAAGTCTGGGGAGCTGTTTTTT,CASSKGIKSGELFF
TRBJ1-2,TRBV5-6,-,-,TGTGCCAGCAGTTTGAAGGTTGGAGCAGTAAAGGGCTACACCTTC,CASSLKVGAVKGYTF
TRBJ2-7,TRBV5-6,-,-,TGTGCCAGCAGCTTGGCAGGGGGGGTCTACGAGCAGTACTTC,CASSLAGGVYEQYF
TRBJ2-7,TRBV2,-,-,TGTGCCAGCAGTCTGGGAGACTACGAGCAGTACTTC,CASSLGDYEQYF
TRBJ2-1,TRBV4-1,-,-,TGCGCCAGCAGCCCCTCCTCTGGGGGCGGGGGTCCACATGAGCAGTTCTTC,CASSPSSGGGGPHEQFF
TRBJ2-3,TRBV5-4,-,TRBD1,TGTGCCAGCAGGGACAGGGCCACAGATACGCAGTATTTT,CASRDRATDTQYF
TRBJ1-4,TRBV5-4,-,TRBD1,TGTGCCAGCAGCTTACAGGGGAGCTCTAATGAAAAACTGTTTTTT,CASSLQGSSNEKLFF
TRBJ1-1,TRBV30,-,-,TGTGCCTGGAGAAAGTTAATGAACACTGAAGCTTTCTTT,CAWRKLMNTEAFF
TRBJ1-3,TRBV7-9,few,-,TGTGCCAGCAGCTTAGAGCTCGTGGACACCATATATTTT,CASSLELVDTIYF
TRBJ2-7,TRBV14,-,TRBD2,TGTGCCAGCAGCCAAGACCATTATAGCGGGAGAAACGAGCAGTACTTC,CASSQDHYSGRNEQYF
TRBJ2-7,TRBV2,few,-,TGTGCCAGCAGTGAGACGGTTTTCTACGAGCAGTACTTC,CASSETVFYEQYF
TRBJ2-7,TRBV7-9,-,-,TGTGCCAGCAGCTTAGCAAAGGGGGGGGACAGTGCCTACGAGCAGTACTTC,CASSLAKGGDSAYEQYF
TRBJ2-4,TRBV5-6,-,-,TGTGCCACCGGACAGTCTCTAGCCAAAAACATTCAGTACTTC,CATGQSLAKNIQYF
TRBJ1-1,TRBV19,few,TRBD1,TGTGCCAGTAGTATAGGGACAGGCTTTGAAGCTTTCTTT,CASSIGTGFEAFF
TRBJ2-3,TRBV28,once,TRBD2,TGTGCCAGTGTTCAGCCGGGACTAGAGGGCGATACGCAGTATTTT,CASVQPGLEGDTQYF
TRBJ2-1,TRBV4-2,once,-,TGTGCCAGCAGCTTAGGGACTTTCGATGAGCAGTTCTTC,CASSLGTFDEQFF
TRBJ2-3,TRBV7-2,-,TRBD2,TGTGCCAGCAGCCCAGGTCCGGGAGGGAGCACAGATACGCAGTATTTT,CASSPGPGGSTDTQYF
TRBJ1-6,TRBV6-5,-,TRBD1,TGTGCCAGCAGCGGACAGGATAATTCACCCCTCCACTTT,CASSGQDNSPLHF